These 25 T cell receptor beta chains originate from one sample sequenced in a study of T cell repertoires and HLA-DP antigens. Their cognate antigens are unknown. Repertoires were generated with immunoSEQ multiplex PCR, while TCRdb's copy carries only in-frame clones and drops some. The sample has approximately 86,000 clones, around nine tenths seen once. The material sequenced was CD4+ T cells from PBMCs. These receptors all stem from a man aged 45-65 years in good health and CMV-seronegative.

The sample holds one count of this clone. J is TRBJ2-7 and V is TRBV5-4; 9 bases line up with TRBD1. J lost 7 bases, V lost 5 bases, and 7 bases had no gene match. The germline gives CDR1 SGHNT, CDR2 YYREEE (reference sequence). The CDR3 contains 13 residues. In DNA, the CDR3 is TGTGCCAGCAGTCCTGGACAGGGGTGGGAGCAGTACTTC. This translates into CASSPGQGWEQYF.

This chain joins TRBV18 and TRBJ2-7; D not resolved. Trimming took off 5 bases at V and 1 base at J, with 12 bases between the two ends. The CDR3 is 14 amino acids. Germline V gene data show CDR1 as KGHSH and CDR2 as LQKENI. CDR3 region: CASSGLWGSYEQYF. The CDR3 DNA sequence: TGTGCCAGCTCAGGGTTGTGGGGATCCTACGAGCAGTACTTC.

This chain links TRBV9 with TRBJ1-5, with TRBD1 as a possible D gene (5 bases). Trimming stripped 3 bases from V and 10 bases from J, with 14 bases between. CDR3 size: 13 residues. The germline CDR1 and CDR2 sequences are SGDLS and YYNGEE. The CDR3, as DNA: TGTGCCAGCAGCGCGGCGGGGGTGGGTCCCCAGCATTTT. This translates into CASSAAGVGPQHF. The complete variable domain, with remaining parts taken from reference TRBV9 and TRBJ1-5, reads DSGVTQTPKHLITATGQRVTLRCSPRSGDLSVYWYQQSLDQGLQFLIQYYNGEERAKGNILERFSAQQFPDLHSELNLSSLELGDSALYFCASSAAGVGPQHFGDGTRLSIL.

The chain uses TRBV6-5 and TRBJ2-3, with D hard to call. Germline CDR1 reads MNHEY; CDR2 reads SVGAGI. CDR3 length equals 14 residues. With 1 base removed from V and 2 bases from J, the gap between germline ends came to 7 bases. The CDR3 region is CASSYWQYTDTQYF. Written as DNA, the CDR3 is TGTGCCAGCAGTTACTGGCAGTACACAGATACGCAGTATTTT.

The J gene is TRBJ1-2, the V gene TRBV4-3; a possible D gene is TRBD1 (5 bases). The CDR3 sequence is 15 residues long. The V gene lost 0 bases and the J gene lost 5 bases, with 13 bases spanning the gap. Germline CDR1 is LGHNA and CDR2 is YSLEER. CDR3 sequence: CASSQEVRGWYGYTF. DNA for the CDR3: TGCGCCAGCAGCCAAGAGGTGAGGGGCTGGTATGGCTACACCTTC.

The genes are TRBV7-2 and TRBJ2-7; D possibly corresponds to TRBD2 (5 bases). Trimming left V 4 bases short and J 4 bases short, with 20 bases between. CDR1 is SGHTA and CDR2 is FQGNSA in the germline V gene. CDR3 length: 16 residues. The chain's CDR3 is CASSSLGGSSGYEQYF. The CDR3 DNA sequence: TGTGCCAGCAGCTCGCTGGGCGGCTCTTCGGGGTACGAGCAGTACTTC. The full variable domain, in which reference TRBV7-2 and TRBJ2-7 provide the parts outside the CDR3, is GAGVSQSPSNKVTEKGKDVELRCDPISGHTALYWYRQSLGQGLEFLIYFQGNSAPDKSGLPSDRFSAERTGGSVSTLTIQRTQQEDSAVYLCASSSLGGSSGYEQYFGPGTRLTVT.

This chain links TRBV6-5 with TRBJ1-4, with D maybe TRBD1 (5 bases). The germline V gene encodes CDR1 MNHEY and CDR2 SVGAGI. The CDR3 has 13 residues. V lost 6 bases and J lost 7, with 12 bases in between. CDR3 in amino acids: CASSLQRGEKLFF. As DNA, the CDR3 is TGTGCCAGCAGCCTTCAGAGGGGTGAAAAACTGTTTTTT.

The chain links TRBV7-2 to TRBJ1-4, with D perhaps TRBD1 (6 bases). V was trimmed by 5 bases and J by 5 bases, leaving 15 bases between them. The CDR3 is 15 residues long. Germline V gene sequence: CDR1 SGHTA, CDR2 FQGNSA. CDR3 bases: TGTGCCAGCAGCCCCCAAGCAGGGACAAATGAAAAACTGTTTTTT. It codes for CASSPQAGTNEKLFF.

V and J are TRBV5-1 and TRBJ2-1; possibly TRBD2 for D (5 bases). V gave up 4 bases and J gave up 8 bases, with 13 bases separating them. The CDR3 runs to 13 residues. CDR1 is SGHRS, CDR2 YFSETQ, per germline. The CDR3 sequence: CASSTGEGDEQFF. DNA of the CDR3: TGCGCCAGCAGCACCGGAGAGGGCGATGAGCAGTTCTTC.

CDR3 DNA: TGTGCCAGCAGTGAATTGGGGGGGTTGTACAATGAGCAGTTCTTC. Its translation: CASSELGGLYNEQFF. V usage is TRBV25-1 and J usage is TRBJ2-1; 7 bases fit TRBD2. This CDR3 contains 15 residues. From germline, CDR1 is MGHDK and CDR2 SYGVNS. The ends lost 1 base at V and 4 bases at J; junction bases unmatched: 4.

The chain has TRBV30 and TRBJ1-6; D not certain. Germline V gives CDR1 GTSNPN, CDR2 SVGIG (reference sequence). V lost 5 bases and J 7 bases, leaving 18 bases between the germline ends. The CDR3 length is 15 residues. The CDR3 DNA reads as TGTGCCTGGGCCCCACGCACAGAAGGAAATTCACCCCTCCACTTT. This translates into CAWAPRTEGNSPLHF.

As concerns this clone: The junction departs from the called germline gene at one end, perhaps through a read error. This chain links TRBV7-7 with TRBJ2-5, with 9 bases lining up with TRBD1. Per the germline V gene, CDR1 is SSHAT and CDR2 is FNYEAQ (reference sequence). This CDR3 has 15 amino acids. The CDR3: CASSPGTGRSETQYF. The DNA for the CDR3 is TGTGCTAGCAGCCCCGGGACAGGGAGGTCTGAGACCCAGTACTTC.

The chain is built from TRBV11-2 and TRBJ2-5, with TRBD1 as a possible D gene (6 bases). V lost 5 bases, J lost 5 bases, and 15 bases lay in between. Germline assignment: CDR1 SGHAT and CDR2 FQNNGV. The CDR3 is 14 residues long. The CDR3 sequence is CASSPSGGVETQYF. Here the CDR3 DNA reads TGTGCCAGCAGCCCCTCTGGGGGCGTCGAGACCCAGTACTTC.

This clone was found many times. J is TRBJ2-1 and V is TRBV18, with D unclear. From germline, CDR1 is KGHSH and CDR2 LQKENI. V was clipped by 0 bases and J by 7 bases, with 10 bases between them. This CDR3 comprises 14 residues. CDR3 loop: CASSPPVMSNEQFF. Written as DNA, the CDR3 is TGTGCCAGCTCACCACCTGTTATGAGTAATGAGCAGTTCTTC.

The V gene is TRBV12-5, the J gene TRBJ2-3, with 15 bases that match TRBD2. CDR1 and CDR2 (germline): LGHNT, FRNRAP. The CDR3 length is 17 residues. V gave up 1 base and J gave up 4 bases; unmatched junction bases: 3. The chain's CDR3 is CASGLAGTSGGPDTQYF. The DNA for the CDR3 is TGTGCTAGTGGTTTGGCCGGGACTAGCGGGGGGCCAGATACGCAGTATTTT.

The rearrangement joins TRBV6-5 to TRBJ2-3; TRBD1 matches at 7 bases. CDR1 is MNHEY and CDR2 is SVGAGI in the germline V gene. The junction had 3 bases not matched to a gene; V was cut back by 2 bases and J by 4 bases. The CDR3 runs 14 residues. CDR3 amino acids: CASSYRDSSDTQYF. For the CDR3, the DNA is TGTGCCAGCAGTTACCGGGACAGCTCAGATACGCAGTATTTT.

The chain is built from TRBV5-1 and TRBJ1-4; perhaps TRBD1 as D (5 bases). This CDR3 has 15 residues. The V and J ends lost 4 bases and 0 bases respectively, with 10 bases between them. Looked up from germline, CDR1 is SGHRS and CDR2 is YFSETQ. The chain's CDR3 is CASSPTQATNEKLFF. In DNA form, the CDR3 reads TGCGCCAGCAGCCCAACACAGGCAACTAATGAAAAACTGTTTTTT.

The chain joins TRBV28 to TRBJ2-7, with TRBD2 matching 8 bases. Germline V lookup: CDR1 MDHEN, CDR2 SYDVKM. J lost 7 bases, V lost 5 bases, and 7 bases had no gene match. CDR3 length equals 13 residues. The CDR3 nucleotides read TGTGCCAGCAGTGCGGGACTAGATATAGAGCAGTACTTC. Translating it yields CASSAGLDIEQYF.

This clone has only a few counts. V usage is TRBV14 and J usage is TRBJ1-2; D gene uncertain. From germline, CDR1 is SGHDN and CDR2 FVKESK. CDR3 length: 13 amino acids. Trimming took 4 bases from V and 8 from J, leaving 14 bases between them. The CDR3 sequence is CASSPRVGQGYTF. The CDR3 nucleotides read TGTGCCAGCAGCCCTCGGGTCGGGCAAGGCTACACCTTC.

This rearrangement joins TRBV19 to TRBJ2-7; 8 nucleotides align to TRBD2. The germline V gene has CDR1 LNHDA and CDR2 SQIVND (reference sequence). Trimming at V came to 3 bases and at J to 2 bases, leaving 3 bases not matched to a gene. The CDR3 sequence is 14 residues long. In DNA form, the CDR3 reads TGTGCCAGTAGTATCCCCGGGGGGGCCTACGAGCAGTACTTC. This sequence encodes CASSIPGGAYEQYF.

The V call is TRBV9, the J call TRBJ2-1; 8 positions agree with TRBD2. Per the germline V gene, CDR1 is SGDLS and CDR2 is YYNGEE. This CDR3 contains 16 residues. With 0 bases clipped from V and 6 bases from J, the junction kept 8 bases outside the gene matches. As DNA, the CDR3 is TGTGCCAGCAGCGTAGGTGTCGCGGGGGGAGCCAATGAGCAGTTCTTC. This translates into CASSVGVAGGANEQFF.

The rearrangement uses TRBV2 and TRBJ2-1, with 11 bases that match TRBD1. V lost 2 bases, J lost 4 bases, and 4 bases stayed unmatched. The germline CDR1 and CDR2 sequences are SNHLY and FYNNEI. The CDR3 length is 16 residues. The CDR3 DNA is TGTGCCAGCAGTGAATCTGGGACAGGGGGATACAATGAGCAGTTCTTC. Encoded protein: CASSESGTGGYNEQFF.

The chain employs TRBV18 and TRBJ2-7; D is unresolved. Trimming removed 0 bases at V and 6 bases at J, with 15 bases between. CDR3 size: 15 residues. Looked up from germline, CDR1 is KGHSH and CDR2 is LQKENI. Here the CDR3 reads CASSPPSIPIGEQYF. CDR3 coding DNA: TGTGCCAGCTCACCACCCTCTATTCCGATCGGCGAGCAGTACTTC.

The J gene is TRBJ1-5, the V gene TRBV4-2; D might be TRBD1 (5 bases). Germline values: CDR1 LGHNA, CDR2 YNFKEQ. There are 15 residues in the CDR3. Between the trimmed V and J ends, which lost 1 base and 5 bases, there was a span of 12 bases. CDR3 in amino acids: CASSQVGQAHQPQHF. CDR3 DNA sequence: TGTGCCAGCAGCCAAGTGGGGCAGGCTCATCAGCCCCAGCATTTT.

About this clone itself: This may stem from a read error, because a much larger clone lies one nucleotide away. The chain uses TRBV5-4 and TRBJ1-2; D might be TRBD1 (6 bases). The length of the CDR3 is 14 residues. Germline V CDR1 and CDR2: SGHNT, YYREEE (reference sequence). As DNA, the CDR3 is TGTGCCAGCAGCGGGACACGAGGGGACTATGGCCACACCTTC. This translates into CASSGTRGDYGHTF.